This T cell receptor beta chain was sequenced in a study of blood T cells in healthy people across ages. This clonotype came up a few times. CDR1 MNHNY and CDR2 SVGAGI come from the germline V gene (reference sequence). V was clipped by 0 bases and J by 11 bases, with 8 bases between them. The CDR3 runs 12 residues. Alongside a J-beta primer mix, a sample-barcoded 5' primer served in a second PCR lasting about 7 to 12 cycles. MiXCR, applied by TCRdb to the 5' RACE reads, yields one record per CDR3 protein. Here the sample spans around 850,000 distinct CDR3 sequences, 36% being singletons. What was sequenced was blood. The clonotype was recovered from a man between 18 and 35 years old in good health. This chain connects TRBV6-6 to TRBJ1-5; D is unresolved. CDR3 region: CASSYSPPSQHF. CDR3 DNA: TGTGCCAGCAGTTACTCCCCCCCGTCCCAGCATTTT.